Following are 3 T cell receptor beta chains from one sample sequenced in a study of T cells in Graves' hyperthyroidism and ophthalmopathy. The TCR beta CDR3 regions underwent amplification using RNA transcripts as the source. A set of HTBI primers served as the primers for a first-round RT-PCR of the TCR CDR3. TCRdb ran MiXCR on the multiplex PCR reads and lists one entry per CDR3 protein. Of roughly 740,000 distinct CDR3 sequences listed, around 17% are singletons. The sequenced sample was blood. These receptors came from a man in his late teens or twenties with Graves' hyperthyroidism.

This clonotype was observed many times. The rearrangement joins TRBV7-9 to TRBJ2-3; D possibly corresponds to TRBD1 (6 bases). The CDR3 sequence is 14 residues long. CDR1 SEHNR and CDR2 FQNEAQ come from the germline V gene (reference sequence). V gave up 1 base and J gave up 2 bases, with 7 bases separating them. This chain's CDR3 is CASSLGDITDTQYF. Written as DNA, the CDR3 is TGTGCCAGCAGCTTAGGGGACATCACAGATACGCAGTATTTT. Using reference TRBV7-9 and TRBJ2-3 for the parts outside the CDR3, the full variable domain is DTGVSQNPRHKITKRGQNVTFRCDPISEHNRLYWYRQTLGQGPEFLTYFQNEAQLEKSRLLSDRFSAERPKGSFSTLEIQRTEQGDSAMYLCASSLGDITDTQYFGPGTRLTVL.

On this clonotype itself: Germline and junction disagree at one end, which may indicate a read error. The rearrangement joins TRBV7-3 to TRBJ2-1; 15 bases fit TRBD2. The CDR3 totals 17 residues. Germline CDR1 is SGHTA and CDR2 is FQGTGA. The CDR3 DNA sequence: TGCGCCAGCAGCCGAGGACTAGCGGGAGGGCCCTACAATGAGCAGTTCTTC. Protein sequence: CASSRGLAGGPYNEQFF. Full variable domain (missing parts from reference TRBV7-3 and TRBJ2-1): GAGVSQTPSNKVTEKGKYVELRCDPISGHTALYWYRQSLGQGPEFLIYFQGTGAADDSGLPNDRFFAVRPEGSVSTLKIQRTERGDSAVYLCASSRGLAGGPYNEQFFGPGTRLTVL.

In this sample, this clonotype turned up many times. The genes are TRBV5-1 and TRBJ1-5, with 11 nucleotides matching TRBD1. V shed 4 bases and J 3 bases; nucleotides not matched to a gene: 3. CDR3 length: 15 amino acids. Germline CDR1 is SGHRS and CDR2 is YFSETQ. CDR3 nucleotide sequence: TGCGCCAGCAGCGAGGGACAGGGGGACAATCAGCCCCAGCATTTT. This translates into CASSEGQGDNQPQHF.